The 31 T cell receptor beta chains presented below share a single source sample, sequenced in a study of Ad26.COV2.S vaccination and SARS-CoV-2 variants. Indicated treatment: about 20 received Ad26.COV2.S at low or high dose, single or two shots; several received placebo; per-sample allocation not given. It was on day 63 after the first vaccine or placebo injection that samples were taken. Some clones are missing from TCRdb's copy, which holds only in-frame ones; the method was immunoSEQ multiplex PCR. The sample consists of a few hundred thousand clones, approximately 88% of them appearing once. Sequenced here: peripheral blood, sampled in a trial of Ad26.COV2.S vaccine versus placebo. The receptors stem from a person between 18 and 65 years old who received the Ad26.COV2.S COVID-19 vaccine or a placebo.

The rearrangement uses TRBV30 and TRBJ1-6; no definite D call. The germline V gene encodes CDR1 GTSNPN and CDR2 SVGIG (reference sequence). V gave up 3 bases and J gave up 5 bases, with 8 bases separating them. The CDR3 covers 13 residues. CDR3 DNA: TGTGCCTGGAGGTCAGATAATAATTCACCCCTCCACTTT. Translation: CAWRSDNNSPLHF. The full variable domain, completed using reference TRBV30 and TRBJ1-6, is SQTIHQWPATLVQPVGSPLSLECTVEGTSNPNLYWYRQAAGRGLQLLFYSVGIGQISSEVPQNLSASRPQDRQFILSSKKLLLSDSGFYLCAWRSDNNSPLHFGNGTRLTVT.

V usage is TRBV5-6 and J usage is TRBJ1-5; possible D gene TRBD1, 6 bases. The V gene lost 2 bases and the J gene lost 5 bases, with 14 bases spanning the gap. Germline CDR1 is SGHDT and CDR2 is YYEEEE. The CDR3 has 15 amino acids. In nucleotides, the CDR3 is TGTGCCAGCAGCTTAAACAGGGTGCGGGATCAGCCCCAGCATTTT. Residues: CASSLNRVRDQPQHF.

This clone occurred once. The V call is TRBV30, the J call TRBJ2-1; 8 positions match TRBD2. Germline CDR1 is GTSNPN and CDR2 is SVGIG (reference sequence). J gave up 3 bases and V 2 bases, and 6 bases lay outside the gene matches. This CDR3 has 15 residues. CDR3: CAWSWAGGNYNEQFF. CDR3 nucleotides: TGTGCCTGGAGTTGGGCGGGGGGAAACTACAATGAGCAGTTCTTC.

In its sample, this clone was seen once. J is TRBJ1-2 and V is TRBV6-6; 8 bases fit TRBD1. Per the germline V gene, CDR1 is MNHNY and CDR2 is SVGAGI (reference sequence). This CDR3 is built from 16 residues. Trimming took 2 bases from V and 0 from J; bases not matched to a gene: 5. CDR3 sequence (DNA): TGTGCCAGCAGTTACGATGGACAGGGAGCTAACTATGGCTACACCTTC. Its protein product is CASSYDGQGANYGYTF.

This clone appeared a single time. The gene calls are TRBV6-6 and TRBJ2-3; D is undetermined. Trimming pared 6 bases from V and 5 bases from J, leaving 9 bases between. The CDR3 consists of 12 residues. Germline CDR1 reads MNHNY; CDR2 reads SVGAGI (reference sequence). CDR3 nucleotide sequence: TGTGCCAGCAGCCAGAACTTAGATACGCAGTATTTT. Amino acid sequence: CASSQNLDTQYF.

The chain is built from TRBV3-1 (or the pseudogene TRBV3-2) and TRBJ1-4, with D possibly TRBD1 on 5 matching bases. Between the trimmed V and J ends, which lost 4 bases and 7 bases, there was a span of 16 bases. The V gene's germline CDR1 is LGHDT and CDR2 YNNKEL (reference sequence). The CDR3 runs to 15 residues. The CDR3 DNA is TGTGCCAGCAGCCGGGTATTTGGGGGTTCTGAAAAACTGTTTTTT. It is translated as CASSRVFGGSEKLFF.

The rearrangement links TRBV6-4 to TRBJ2-1, with 14 bases aligning to TRBD2. Germline V gene data show CDR1 as MRHNA and CDR2 as SNTAGT. The CDR3 has 17 amino acids. V lost 4 bases and J lost 7; bases outside the gene matches: 9. CDR3 sequence reads: CASSGTSGGTRFNEQFF. For the CDR3, the DNA is TGTGCCAGCAGTGGGACTAGCGGGGGGACCCGATTTAATGAGCAGTTCTTC.

This rearrangement joins TRBV19 to TRBJ2-3; the D gene is possibly TRBD2 (6 bases). The CDR3 length is 16 residues. V lost 3 bases, J lost 6 bases, and 19 bases lay in between. Germline CDR1 reads LNHDA; CDR2 reads SQIVND (reference sequence). Here the CDR3 reads CASSMPNWGDGDTQYF. CDR3 nucleotide sequence: TGTGCCAGTAGTATGCCCAATTGGGGGGATGGGGATACGCAGTATTTT.

V usage is TRBV18 and J usage is TRBJ1-3; unclear D gene. With 3 bases removed from V and 0 bases from J, the gap between germline ends came to 0 bases. This CDR3 region has 12 residues. CDR1 KGHSH and CDR2 LQKENI come from the germline V gene. CDR3 nucleotides: TGTGCCAGCTCACCCTCTGGAAACACCATATATTTT. Translating it yields CASSPSGNTIYF.

Points on this clone: The sample has other DNA sequences that encode this CDR3 too. This chain links TRBV20-1 with TRBJ1-2, with 9 bases matching TRBD1. In germline, CDR1 is DFQATT, CDR2 SNEGSKA (reference sequence). The trim removed 6 bases at V and 8 bases at J, leaving 4 bases unmatched. The CDR3 is 11 amino acids. CDR3 region: CSARQGGGYTF. In DNA, the CDR3 is TGCAGTGCCCGACAGGGGGGGGGCTACACCTTC.

The rearrangement joins TRBV11-3 to TRBJ1-1; tentatively, D is TRBD1 (6 bases). This CDR3 spans 14 amino acids. Between the trimmed V and J ends, which lost 5 bases and 1 base, there was a span of 11 bases. Germline V gives CDR1 SGHNT, CDR2 YENEEA. CDR3 sequence: CASSPRGPNTEAFF. The DNA for the CDR3 is TGTGCCAGCAGCCCCAGGGGCCCGAACACTGAAGCTTTCTTT.

A note on this clone: Other DNA sequences within the sample encode an identical CDR3. The V gene is TRBV11-2, the J gene TRBJ2-2; D call uncertain. Looked up from germline, CDR1 is SGHAT and CDR2 is FQNNGV. The V end lost 1 base, the J end lost 6 bases, and 3 bases lay between the germline ends. The CDR3 runs to 12 residues. CDR3 coding DNA: TGTGCCAGCAGCTTAGGCCCCGGGGAGCTGTTTTTT. Residues: CASSLGPGELFF.

V is TRBV6-2 or TRBV6-3 and J is TRBJ2-1, with 9 bases lining up with TRBD2. J gave up 3 bases and V 4 bases, and 10 bases lay outside the gene matches. Germline CDR1 MNHEY, CDR2 SVGEGT. The CDR3 sequence is 17 residues long. The CDR3 region is CASSFLAGALLYNEQFF. Here the CDR3 DNA reads TGTGCCAGCAGTTTCTTAGCGGGGGCCCTACTCTACAATGAGCAGTTCTTC.

This chain connects TRBV5-1 to TRBJ2-1, with a possible D match to TRBD2 (6 bases). Trimming shortened V by 1 base and J by 5 bases, and 10 bases separated the two germline ends. The CDR3 covers 14 residues. Germline lookup yields CDR1 SGHRS and CDR2 YFSETQ. The CDR3 DNA is TGCGCCAGCAGCTTGTCGGGAGCTAACAATGAGCAGTTCTTC. Encoded protein: CASSLSGANNEQFF.

The V gene is TRBV5-4, the J gene TRBJ1-6; no firm D call. Germline V gene data show CDR1 as SGHNT and CDR2 as YYREEE (reference sequence). V gave up 0 bases and J gave up 0 bases, with 4 bases separating them. The CDR3 loop spans 15 amino acids. This chain's CDR3 is CASSLERSYNSPLHF. In DNA, the CDR3 is TGTGCCAGCAGCTTGGAGCGCTCCTATAATTCACCCCTCCACTTT.

This clone was seen just once. The CDR3 is CASSPRLAESSYEQYF. In DNA form, the CDR3 reads TGTGCCAGCAGCCCAAGACTAGCGGAGAGCTCCTACGAGCAGTACTTC. J is TRBJ2-7 and V is TRBV9; 9 positions match TRBD2. Germline V gives CDR1 SGDLS, CDR2 YYNGEE. There are 16 residues in the CDR3. Trimming at V came to 4 bases and at J to 0 bases, leaving 8 bases not matched to a gene.

The chain is built from TRBV4-3 and TRBJ1-6; no definite D call. Germline values: CDR1 LGHNA, CDR2 YSLEER. The CDR3 contains 15 residues. Trimming shortened V by 1 base and J by 4 bases, and 8 bases separated the two germline ends. In nucleotides, the CDR3 is TGCGCCAGCAGCCAAGTTTCAAGGTATAATTCACCCCTCCACTTT. It encodes CASSQVSRYNSPLHF.

The chain couples TRBV6-2 or TRBV6-3 to TRBJ2-3; D gene unclear. V was cut by 0 bases and J by 2 bases, with 6 bases left in between. Germline V gene sequence: CDR1 MNHEY, CDR2 SVGEGT. The CDR3 has 14 residues. DNA for the CDR3: TGTGCCAGCAGTTACTCGCCCGACACAGATACGCAGTATTTT. It is translated as CASSYSPDTDTQYF.

The rearrangement links TRBV20-1 to TRBJ2-1, with 10 bases that match TRBD2. The germline CDR1 and CDR2 sequences are DFQATT and SNEGSKA (reference sequence). After removal of 3 bases from V and 9 bases from J, the junction contained 11 bases not matched to a gene. The CDR3 totals 15 residues. The CDR3 region has the DNA TGCAGTGCTAGTGCGTACCTAGCGGGGGAGGGTGAGCAGTTCTTC. Translated: CSASAYLAGEGEQFF.

This chain uses TRBV6-5 with TRBJ2-7, with D maybe TRBD2 (6 bases). The germline V gene has CDR1 MNHEY and CDR2 SVGAGI. The CDR3 consists of 14 residues. The V end lost 0 bases, the J end lost 2 bases, and 8 bases lay between the germline ends. CDR3 loop: CASSYSRLAYEQYF. CDR3 bases: TGTGCCAGCAGTTACTCGAGACTAGCCTACGAGCAGTACTTC.

This clone showed up just a few times. The chain employs TRBV6-6 and TRBJ2-2; the match to TRBD2 covers 9 bases. With V trimmed by 2 bases and J by 6 bases, 4 bases remained unmatched. The length of the CDR3 is 15 residues. Germline loops: CDR1 MNHNY, CDR2 SVGAGI (reference sequence). The CDR3 here is CASSYLAGRSGELFF. The CDR3 DNA sequence: TGTGCCAGCAGTTACCTAGCGGGGAGGTCCGGGGAGCTGTTTTTT.

This chain joins TRBV5-1 and TRBJ2-7, with 9 bases lining up with TRBD1. V gave up 1 base and J gave up 5 bases; unmatched junction bases: 10. CDR3 size: 16 residues. In germline, CDR1 is SGHRS, CDR2 YFSETQ. CDR3 residues: CASSLRPGQGGHEQYF. CDR3 bases: TGCGCCAGCAGCTTGCGGCCGGGACAGGGTGGCCACGAGCAGTACTTC.

This chain links TRBV19 with TRBJ1-3; no definite D call. The CDR3 loop spans 15 amino acids. Trimming stripped 4 bases from V and 0 bases from J, with 10 bases between. In germline, CDR1 is LNHDA, CDR2 SQIVND (reference sequence). The DNA for the CDR3 is TGTGCCAGTAGTAACCAAGACTCCTCTGGAAACACCATATATTTT. It codes for CASSNQDSSGNTIYF.

This sequence joins TRBV4-1 and TRBJ1-6; 7 nucleotides align to TRBD1. V dropped 4 bases and J dropped 10; count of bases not matched to a gene: 7. CDR1 MGHRA and CDR2 YSYEKL come from the germline V gene. The CDR3 extends over 14 amino acids. The CDR3 reads CASSPGQTYSPLHF. The DNA for the CDR3 is TGCGCCAGCAGCCCGGGACAGACGTACTCACCCCTCCACTTT.

The rearrangement uses TRBV9 and TRBJ1-5; no definite D call. The CDR3 consists of 14 residues. Germline CDR1 reads SGDLS; CDR2 reads YYNGEE. V gave up 0 bases and J gave up 6 bases, with 10 bases separating them. The CDR3 region has the DNA TGTGCCAGCAGCGTAGGCGCTTCCAGTCAGCCCCAGCATTTT. Translated, it gives CASSVGASSQPQHF.

This chain joins TRBV19 and TRBJ2-7; 7 bases agree with TRBD1. Germline V lookup: CDR1 LNHDA, CDR2 SQIVND (reference sequence). V lost 5 bases and J lost 0; bases outside the gene matches: 1. This CDR3 region has 13 residues. The CDR3 DNA is TGTGCCAGTAGTTCAGGGGGCTCCTACGAGCAGTACTTC. Translation gives CASSSGGSYEQYF.

V and J are TRBV6-5 and TRBJ1-6; D may be TRBD1 (5 bases). V was pared by 7 bases and J by 7 bases, with 14 bases between. Germline lookup yields CDR1 MNHEY and CDR2 SVGAGI. The CDR3 contains 14 residues. CDR3 sequence reads: CASNPQVSNSPLHF. The CDR3 DNA follows: TGTGCCAGCAATCCACAGGTTTCAAATTCACCCCTCCACTTT.

The V gene is TRBV30, the J gene TRBJ1-5, with D possibly being TRBD1 (5 bases). Germline loops: CDR1 GTSNPN, CDR2 SVGIG (reference sequence). V shed 0 bases and J shed 5 bases, with 20 bases lying between them. The CDR3 consists of 17 residues. In DNA form, the CDR3 reads TGTGCCTGGAGTGTAGGAGGGGCAGGGTGGTTCGATCAGCCCCAGCATTTT. It specifies CAWSVGGAGWFDQPQHF.

This chain connects TRBV6-2 or TRBV6-3 to TRBJ1-6; no definite D call. Germline V lookup: CDR1 MNHEY, CDR2 SVGEGT. Trimming cost V 6 bases and J 7 bases, with 19 bases left between them. This CDR3 comprises 16 residues. The CDR3 sequence: CASSIRLRSRNSPLHF. The CDR3, as DNA: TGTGCCAGCAGCATCCGCCTGAGGAGCCGAAATTCACCCCTCCACTTT.

The chain uses TRBV28 and TRBJ2-7; 13 bases fit TRBD2. Germline loops: CDR1 MDHEN, CDR2 SYDVKM. This CDR3 is built from 14 residues. V was pared by 6 bases and J by 3 bases, with 2 bases of the junction left unmatched. The CDR3 DNA reads as TGTGCCAGCAGGACTAGCGGGGGGAGCTACGAGCAGTACTTC. This codes for CASRTSGGSYEQYF.

The chain recombines TRBV5-5 with TRBJ2-7; D tentatively reads TRBD1 or TRBD2 (5 bases each). V dropped 6 bases and J dropped 0 bases, with 22 bases sitting between them. CDR1 SGHKS and CDR2 YYEKEE come from the germline V gene (reference sequence). This CDR3 region has 17 residues. DNA of the CDR3: TGTGCCAGCAACTCAGAGGGGTCAGGGACCTACTCCTACGAGCAGTACTTC. Translated, it gives CASNSEGSGTYSYEQYF.